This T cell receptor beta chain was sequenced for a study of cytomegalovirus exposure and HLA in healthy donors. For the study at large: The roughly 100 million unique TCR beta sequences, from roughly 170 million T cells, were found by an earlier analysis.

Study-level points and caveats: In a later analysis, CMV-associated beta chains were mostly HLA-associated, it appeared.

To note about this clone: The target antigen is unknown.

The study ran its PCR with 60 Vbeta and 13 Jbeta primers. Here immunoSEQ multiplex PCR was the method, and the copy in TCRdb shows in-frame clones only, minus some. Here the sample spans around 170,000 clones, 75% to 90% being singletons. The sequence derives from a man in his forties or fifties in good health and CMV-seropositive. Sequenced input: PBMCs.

CDR3 coding DNA: TGCGCCAGCAGCCAAGAGGGCGGGGCCTCCCAAGAGACCCAGTACTTC. Amino acid sequence: CASSQEGGASQETQYF. The genes are TRBV10-2 and TRBJ2-5; D may be TRBD2 (6 bases). Germline-derived CDR1 and CDR2 are WSHSY and SAAADI. The V end lost 6 bases, the J end lost 1 base, and 18 bases lay between the germline ends. There are 16 residues in the CDR3.